Each of the 15 T cell receptor beta chains below was sequenced from the same sample in a study of blood T cell repertoires in COVID-19. The table came from immunoSEQ multiplex PCR; TCRdb's copy has only in-frame clones and leaves some out. The data show some 320,000 clones, 70% to 90% seen once. The sample comprised peripheral blood. The receptors shown here come from a woman in her thirties who had recovered from COVID-19.

There are a few counts of this clone. The rearrangement joins TRBV11-2 to TRBJ1-3; 8 nucleotides agree with TRBD1. The length of the CDR3 is 15 residues. Trimming at V came to 1 base and at J to 2 bases, leaving 1 base not matched to a gene. From germline, CDR1 is SGHAT and CDR2 FQNNGV. DNA for the CDR3: TGTGCCAGCAGCTTAGGACAGGGGACTGGAAACACCATATATTTT. Its protein product is CASSLGQGTGNTIYF.

CDR3 region: CASSQYRGRYEQYF. CDR3 sequence (DNA): TGTGCCAGCAGCCAGTACAGGGGGAGGTACGAGCAGTACTTC. The chain recombines TRBV11-1 with TRBJ2-7, with 8 bases lining up with TRBD1. V was pared by 5 bases and J by 4 bases, with 7 bases of the junction left unmatched. The CDR3 covers 14 residues. Germline CDR1 reads SGHAT; CDR2 reads FQDESV (reference sequence).

This clone was seen just once. The chain carries TRBV5-4 and TRBJ1-2; D is possibly TRBD1 (6 bases). This CDR3 comprises 16 residues. V lost 0 bases and J 5 bases, leaving 17 bases between the germline ends. CDR1 and CDR2 from the germline V gene are SGHNT and YYREEE (reference sequence). The chain's CDR3 is CASSLADQRGYYGYTF. CDR3 in DNA: TGTGCCAGCAGCTTGGCCGATCAGAGGGGGTATTATGGCTACACCTTC.

The chain couples TRBV4-1 to TRBJ2-1; maybe TRBD2 (5 bases). V was clipped by 3 bases and J by 8 bases, with 23 bases between them. Germline V lookup: CDR1 MGHRA, CDR2 YSYEKL. The CDR3 has 17 residues. As DNA, the CDR3 is TGCGCCAGCAGCCATGCCCTGGACTCGTCAAAAGGAGATGAGCAGTTCTTC. It is translated as CASSHALDSSKGDEQFF.

The genes are TRBV27 and TRBJ1-4; TRBD1 matches at 9 bases. Unmatched junction bases numbered 8, after V lost 6 bases and J lost 3 bases. This CDR3 comprises 16 residues. Germline V CDR1 and CDR2: MNHEY, SMNVEV (reference sequence). DNA for the CDR3: TGTGCCAGCAGAACCTCAGGACAGGGGTCTAATGAAAAACTGTTTTTT. This encodes CASRTSGQGSNEKLFF.

For this clone: Other nucleotide sequences from this sample produce the same CDR3. This chain uses TRBV5-1 with TRBJ1-2, with D possibly being TRBD1 (6 bases). The CDR3 covers 13 residues. Looked up from germline, CDR1 is SGHRS and CDR2 is YFSETQ. Deletions cut 0 bases from V and 3 bases from J, with 6 bases between. The CDR3 region is CASSLGQDYGYTF. For the CDR3, the DNA is TGCGCCAGCAGCTTGGGACAGGACTATGGCTACACCTTC.

The chain carries TRBV6-1 and TRBJ1-4, with 7 bases lining up with TRBD1. CDR1 and CDR2 (germline): MNHNS, SASEGT. CDR3 length: 16 residues. V was clipped by 2 bases and J by 5 bases; unmatched bases: 8. The CDR3 coding sequence is TGTGCCAGCAGTGAACAGTGGAACAGGGGAAATGAAAAACTGTTTTTT. Protein sequence: CASSEQWNRGNEKLFF.

J is TRBJ2-7 and V is TRBV18; 13 positions match TRBD2. Germline V lookup: CDR1 KGHSH, CDR2 LQKENI. This CDR3 spans 16 amino acids. With 3 bases clipped from V and 2 bases from J, the junction kept 4 bases outside the gene matches. The CDR3 reads CASSPWTSGSPYEQYF. The DNA of the CDR3 is TGTGCCAGCTCACCTTGGACTAGCGGGAGCCCCTACGAGCAGTACTTC.

Only a few counts were recorded for this clone. The chain carries TRBV5-6 and TRBJ1-6, with D perhaps TRBD1 (6 bases). The CDR3 spans 14 residues. CDR1 is SGHDT, CDR2 YYEEEE, per germline. V lost 0 bases to trimming and J lost 9 bases, with 10 bases between them. The chain's CDR3 is CASSLVQGASPLHF. The CDR3 bases are TGTGCCAGCAGCTTGGTACAGGGAGCTTCACCCCTCCACTTT. Based on the CDR3 plus reference TRBV5-6 and TRBJ1-6, the full variable domain is DAGVTQSPTHLIKTRGQQVTLRCSPKSGHDTVSWYQQALGQGPQFIFQYYEEEERQRGNFPDRFSGHQFPNYSSELNVNALLLGDSALYLCASSLVQGASPLHFGNGTRLTVT.

This clone showed up just once. The rearrangement joins TRBV5-1 to TRBJ1-2, with D perhaps TRBD1 (6 bases). CDR3 length: 14 residues. Trimming cost V 4 bases and J 13 bases, with 23 bases left between them. CDR1 is SGHRS, CDR2 YFSETQ, per germline. The CDR3 spells CASSPGDGGSHCTF. The CDR3 region has the DNA TGCGCCAGCAGCCCAGGGGACGGTGGAAGCCACTGCACCTTC.

This rearrangement joins TRBV11-2 to TRBJ1-1; D is ambiguous. Trimming took off 4 bases at V and 7 bases at J, with 10 bases between the two ends. The germline gives CDR1 SGHAT, CDR2 FQNNGV. There are 12 residues in the CDR3. The chain's CDR3 is CASSSRYSEAFF. In DNA form, the CDR3 reads TGTGCCAGCAGCTCCCGTTACAGTGAAGCTTTCTTT.

The rearrangement uses TRBV11-2 and TRBJ1-6, with D hard to call. Germline-derived CDR1 and CDR2 are SGHAT and FQNNGV. The CDR3 covers 16 residues. V was shortened by 4 bases and J by 0 bases, with 10 bases between the two germline ends. The CDR3 protein is CASSSLQSSYNSPLHF. For the CDR3, the DNA is TGTGCCAGCAGCTCCCTACAGAGCTCCTATAATTCACCCCTCCACTTT.

This clone has only a few counts. The V gene is TRBV19, the J gene TRBJ1-4; D may be TRBD1 (5 bases). The CDR3 totals 14 residues. The germline V and J ends were trimmed by 2 bases and 6 bases, with 10 bases remaining between them. Per germline, CDR1 LNHDA and CDR2 SQIVND (reference sequence). CDR3 loop: CASSIRGAYEKLFF. The CDR3 region has the DNA TGTGCCAGTAGTATACGTGGGGCGTATGAAAAACTGTTTTTT. The full variable domain, completed using reference TRBV19 and TRBJ1-4, is DGGITQSPKYLFRKEGQNVTLSCEQNLNHDAMYWYRQDPGQGLRLIYYSQIVNDFQKGDIAEGYSVSREKKESFPLTVTSAQKNPTAFYLCASSIRGAYEKLFFGSGTQLSVL.

The chain employs TRBV28 and TRBJ1-3, with 12 bases matching TRBD1. The V gene's germline CDR1 is MDHEN and CDR2 SYDVKM. The CDR3 length is 15 residues. With 6 bases clipped from V and 6 bases from J, the junction kept 6 bases outside the gene matches. This CDR3 reads CASRGTGGKVNTIYF. Here the CDR3 DNA reads TGTGCCAGCAGGGGGACAGGGGGCAAAGTAAACACCATATATTTT.

V gene TRBV29-1 combines with J gene TRBJ1-1, with D possibly being TRBD1 (6 bases). Germline lookup yields CDR1 SQVTM and CDR2 ANQGSEA. The CDR3 is 13 amino acids. V was trimmed by 7 bases and J by 1 base, leaving 13 bases between them. In nucleotides, the CDR3 is TGCAGCGCCCTCAGGGGATCGAACACTGAAGCTTTCTTT. Amino acids: CSALRGSNTEAFF.